Below are 12 T cell receptor beta chains sequenced from a single sample in a study of OX40 agonist ivuxolimab in advanced cancers. TCRdb's copy holds only in-frame clones and misses some; the assay was immunoSEQ multiplex PCR. In the table there are tens of thousands of clones, more than 80% of which are singletons. Sequences were derived from CD4+ or CD8+ T cells sorted from blood, sampled in a trial of the OX40 agonist ivuxolimab. The source is an adult with an advanced solid tumor such as melanoma, head and neck, liver or kidney cancer.

The rearrangement joins TRBV4-3 to TRBJ2-1, with TRBD2 matching 11 bases. CDR1 is LGHNA and CDR2 is YSLEER in the germline V gene. V dropped 3 bases and J dropped 3; count of bases not matched to a gene: 4. This CDR3 is 16 amino acids long. The CDR3 spells CASSQTGTSGYNEQFF. The DNA for the CDR3 is TGCGCCAGCAGCCAGACGGGGACTAGCGGCTACAATGAGCAGTTCTTC.

The rearrangement links TRBV19 to TRBJ1-6; a weak D match, TRBD1 (5 bases). Per the germline V gene, CDR1 is LNHDA and CDR2 is SQIVND (reference sequence). Trimming took off 8 bases at V and 0 bases at J, with 11 bases between the two ends. CDR3 length: 15 amino acids. The CDR3: CASRQLSSYNSPLHF. DNA for the CDR3: TGTGCCAGTCGACAGTTAAGCTCCTATAATTCACCCCTCCACTTT.

V gene TRBV7-9 combines with J gene TRBJ1-1; TRBD1 matches at 8 bases. Germline V lookup: CDR1 SEHNR, CDR2 FQNEAQ (reference sequence). The junction had 6 bases not matched to a gene; V was cut back by 5 bases and J by 4 bases. There are 14 residues in the CDR3. The CDR3 DNA sequence: TGTGCCAGCAGCCGACGACAGGGGTCCACTGAAGCTTTCTTT. Amino acids: CASSRRQGSTEAFF.

This chain links TRBV30 with TRBJ1-2; 7 nucleotides align to TRBD1. The germline V gene encodes CDR1 GTSNPN and CDR2 SVGIG (reference sequence). V lost 2 bases and J lost 0; bases outside the gene matches: 12. This CDR3 region has 17 residues. CDR3 in amino acids: CAWSRYKTGAPNYGYTF. For the CDR3, the DNA is TGTGCCTGGAGTCGGTATAAAACAGGGGCACCTAACTATGGCTACACCTTC.

The chain is built from TRBV5-1 and TRBJ1-3; unclear D gene. V lost 5 bases to trimming and J lost 0 bases, with 6 bases between them. Per germline, CDR1 SGHRS and CDR2 YFSETQ. This CDR3 is built from 13 residues. The CDR3 loop is CASRRDSGNTIYF. In DNA, the CDR3 is TGCGCCAGCAGACGGGACTCTGGAAACACCATATATTTT.

The V and J genes are TRBV11-2 and TRBJ2-5; the D gene is possibly TRBD2 (5 bases). V lost 0 bases, J lost 6 bases, and 23 bases lay in between. This CDR3 is built from 18 residues. Germline V gene lookup returns CDR1 SGHAT and CDR2 FQNNGV. CDR3 nucleotides: TGTGCCAGCAGCTTAGATCCCGGACTGGATAGAAGCTTCAAGACCCAGTACTTC. Its translation: CASSLDPGLDRSFKTQYF. Variable domain in full (rest from reference TRBV11-2 and TRBJ2-5): EAGVAQSPRYKIIEKRQSVAFWCNPISGHATLYWYQQILGQGPKLLIQFQNNGVVDDSQLPKDRFSAERLKGVDSTLKIQPAKLEDSAVYLCASSLDPGLDRSFKTQYFGPGTRLLVL.

This chain connects TRBV11-3 to TRBJ1-1, with TRBD1 as a possible D gene (6 bases). There are 12 residues in the CDR3. Between the trimmed V and J ends, which lost 1 base and 8 bases, there was a span of 8 bases. Germline values: CDR1 SGHNT, CDR2 YENEEA. The CDR3: CASSLGRGEAFF. The DNA of the CDR3 is TGTGCCAGCAGCTTAGGCAGGGGCGAAGCTTTCTTT.

The genes are TRBV7-6 and TRBJ2-1; 11 positions match TRBD2. V lost 3 bases and J lost 5; bases outside the gene matches: 6. Germline V gene sequence: CDR1 SGHVS, CDR2 FNYEAQ. CDR3 length: 16 amino acids. For the CDR3, the DNA is TGTGCCAGCAGCTTGGAAGTAGCGGGGGGGGACAATGAGCAGTTCTTC. The encoded protein is CASSLEVAGGDNEQFF.

This clone has more than one count but fewer than ten. The rearrangement uses TRBV4-1 and TRBJ1-5; D gene unclear. CDR3 length: 14 amino acids. Germline loops: CDR1 MGHRA, CDR2 YSYEKL. The V gene lost 2 bases and the J gene lost 3 bases, with 8 bases spanning the gap. The CDR3 sequence is CASSQLEYNQPQHF. CDR3 coding DNA: TGCGCCAGCAGCCAACTGGAGTACAATCAGCCCCAGCATTTT.

V gene TRBV4-3 combines with J gene TRBJ1-4, with TRBD1 matching 11 bases. V dropped 0 bases and J dropped 7; count of bases not matched to a gene: 7. This CDR3 has 17 residues. Germline-derived CDR1 and CDR2 are LGHNA and YSLEER. The CDR3 spells CASSQELSGTGGEKLFF. Here the CDR3 DNA reads TGCGCCAGCAGCCAAGAGTTAAGTGGGACAGGGGGTGAAAAACTGTTTTTT.

The chain couples TRBV6-1 to TRBJ2-1; D is possibly TRBD2 (7 bases). There are 17 residues in the CDR3. Germline values: CDR1 MNHNS, CDR2 SASEGT. Between the trimmed V and J ends, which lost 0 bases and 4 bases, there was a span of 16 bases. DNA for the CDR3: TGTGCCAGCAGTGAAGCGTTCCGGGGGGCCCCTTACAATGAGCAGTTCTTC. Protein sequence: CASSEAFRGAPYNEQFF.

V and J are TRBV11-2 and TRBJ2-7; TRBD2 matches at 10 bases. J was trimmed by 3 bases and V by 1 base; bases with no gene match: 0. CDR3 length equals 14 residues. Germline V gives CDR1 SGHAT, CDR2 FQNNGV. The CDR3 spells CASSLGTSGYEQYF. The CDR3 DNA sequence: TGTGCCAGCAGCTTAGGGACTAGCGGCTACGAGCAGTACTTC.